This entry concerns a single T cell receptor (beta chain). What it recognizes is unknown. The sample originates from a study of a mutant IDH1 vaccine in newly diagnosed glioma. Study-wide background: Previous treatment comprised radiotherapy, temozolomide, or both, mostly both.

Looked up from germline, CDR1 is MNHNY and CDR2 is SVGAGI (reference sequence). The V end lost 8 bases, the J end lost 0 bases, and 7 bases lay between the germline ends. The CDR3 spans 13 residues. The time point was: baseline, week 1 (first vaccination visit). Regarding treatment: pre-vaccination baseline after standard-of-care therapy. General observations from the study: Apparently unrelated to pseudoprogression were changes in the top peripheral T cell clonotypes.

The method was immunoSEQ multiplex PCR; TCRdb's version includes in-frame clones alone and lacks a portion of them. The data contain 60,000 to 75,000 clones, about four fifths of them singletons. The chain carries TRBV6-6 and TRBJ1-4; D call uncertain. The receptor was isolated from a man in his forties or fifties with glioma. Source: PBMCs, taken from a glioma patient treated with radiotherapy, temozolomide or both. CDR3 DNA: TGTGCCAGCTCTACACCAACTAATGAAAAACTGTTTTTT. Protein sequence: CASSTPTNEKLFF.